The TCR beta chain under discussion was sequenced for a study of blood T cells in healthy people across ages. At least ten counts were recorded for this clonotype. The CDR3 runs to 15 residues. V lost 3 bases and J 0 bases, leaving 9 bases between the germline ends. In germline, CDR1 is MNHEY, CDR2 SMNVEV (reference sequence). Primers used in a second PCR of about 7 to 12 cycles were a sample-barcoded 5' primer and a J-beta primer mix. TCRdb redid the calling of the 5' RACE reads with MiXCR, one entry per CDR3 protein. This sample has approximately 810,000 distinct CDR3 sequences, with 29% found just once.

The receptor was isolated from a woman of 80 years or more in good health. Sequencing was carried out using blood. This sequence joins TRBV27 and TRBJ1-5; D gene ambiguous. CDR3 in amino acids: CASSFTWSSNQPQHF. DNA of the CDR3: TGTGCCAGCAGTTTTACATGGTCTAGCAATCAGCCCCAGCATTTT.